Each of the 14 T cell receptor beta chains below was sequenced from the same sample in a study of blood T cell repertoires in COVID-19. The assay was immunoSEQ multiplex PCR, and TCRdb's table has in-frame clones only and misses some. The sample carries 350,000 to 400,000 clones, around 87% recorded once. Source material: PBMCs or T cells enriched from blood (not recorded which). The receptors stem from a woman in her 30s with acute COVID-19.

V gene TRBV2 combines with J gene TRBJ2-1; 9 bases agree with TRBD1. Germline-derived CDR1 and CDR2 are SNHLY and FYNNEI. The junction had 12 bases not matched to a gene; V was cut back by 7 bases and J by 8 bases. This CDR3 contains 15 residues. For the CDR3, the DNA is TGTGCCAGCACTCTAATACCGGGACAGGGCTATGAGCAGTTCTTC. Protein sequence: CASTLIPGQGYEQFF.

This chain uses TRBV12-5 with TRBJ1-5; a possible D gene is TRBD1 (6 bases). Trimming shortened V by 5 bases and J by 7 bases, and 15 bases separated the two germline ends. Germline CDR1 and CDR2: LGHNT and FRNRAP. This CDR3 is 14 amino acids long. Here the CDR3 DNA reads TGTGCTAGTGGTAGCGGGACACCCGGCCAGCCCCAGCATTTT. It codes for CASGSGTPGQPQHF.

The chain uses TRBV19 and TRBJ2-5; the D gene is possibly TRBD2 (6 bases). Germline CDR1 and CDR2: LNHDA and SQIVND (reference sequence). The CDR3 runs 17 residues. V dropped 4 bases and J dropped 0 bases, with 18 bases sitting between them. The CDR3 coding sequence is TGTGCCAGTAGTAGGCCGGGGGACCCAAGAGACCAAGAGACCCAGTACTTC. Its protein is CASSRPGDPRDQETQYF.

The table lists this clone with a count of one. V and J are TRBV21-1 and TRBJ2-3; no DNA check was done on the table's D call, TRBD2. TRBV21-1 is a pseudogene locus. CDR3 length: 19 amino acids. The CDR3 DNA reads TGTGCCAGCAGCAGTTTGCGCCCGAGCGCAGAAGCTAGCACAGATACGCAGTATTTT. Translation: CASSSLRPSAEASTDTQYF.

CDR3 sequence (DNA): TGTGCCAGCAGTTTAAATGTTCTATCCTACAATGAGCAGTTCTTC. Protein sequence: CASSLNVLSYNEQFF. The chain couples TRBV27 to TRBJ2-1; D call uncertain. Trimming removed 2 bases at V and 1 base at J, with 9 bases between. The CDR3 spans 15 residues. Germline lookup yields CDR1 MNHEY and CDR2 SMNVEV (reference sequence).

The sample holds a few counts of this clone. The V and J genes are TRBV7-6 and TRBJ2-7, with TRBD2 matching over 8 bases. Germline V gene lookup returns CDR1 SGHVS and CDR2 FNYEAQ. This CDR3 contains 15 residues. V shed 2 bases, J shed 5 bases, and the junction held 8 bases outside the gene matches. The CDR3: CASSLRSGEGDEQYF. CDR3 bases: TGTGCCAGCAGCTTACGTAGCGGGGAGGGGGACGAGCAGTACTTC.

This clone has just a few counts. The chain joins TRBV18 to TRBJ1-2; 7 nucleotides line up with TRBD1. Germline values: CDR1 KGHSH, CDR2 LQKENI. The junction had 6 bases not matched to a gene; V was cut back by 0 bases and J by 5 bases. This CDR3 is built from 15 residues. The CDR3: CASSPPGQKPYGYTF. CDR3 in DNA: TGTGCCAGCTCACCACCGGGACAGAAACCTTATGGCTACACCTTC.

This sequence joins TRBV7-8 and TRBJ1-5, with 12 bases aligning to TRBD1. Looked up from germline, CDR1 is SGHVS and CDR2 is FQNEAQ. With 5 bases clipped from V and 5 bases from J, the junction kept 4 bases outside the gene matches. The CDR3 is 15 amino acids. The CDR3 loop is CASSDRDRGHQPQHF. The CDR3 DNA is TGTGCCAGCAGCGACCGGGACAGGGGGCATCAGCCCCAGCATTTT.

The genes are TRBV7-2 and TRBJ1-1; tentative D call: TRBD1 (5 bases). Germline V lookup: CDR1 SGHTA, CDR2 FQGNSA. The CDR3 totals 19 residues. V lost 4 bases to trimming and J lost 2 bases, with 26 bases between them. The CDR3 sequence: CASSSIWYKGATLNTEAFF. The CDR3 DNA reads TGTGCCAGCAGCTCTATATGGTACAAAGGGGCTACCCTTAACACTGAAGCTTTCTTT.

The rearrangement links TRBV5-6 to TRBJ1-2; TRBD1 is a possible D gene (6 bases). The CDR3 consists of 14 residues. Germline V CDR1 and CDR2: SGHDT, YYEEEE. With 0 bases removed from V and 5 bases from J, the gap between germline ends came to 11 bases. The CDR3 DNA sequence: TGTGCCAGCAGCTTGGCCGACAGGCAATATGGCTACACCTTC. Its protein is CASSLADRQYGYTF.

The V gene is TRBV29-1, the J gene TRBJ2-6; a weak D match, TRBD1 (6 bases). Germline-derived CDR1 and CDR2 are SQVTM and ANQGSEA. V dropped 6 bases and J dropped 0 bases, with 12 bases sitting between them. This CDR3 comprises 15 residues. DNA of the CDR3: TGCAGCGTCGTGGGACAAAACTCTGGGGCCAACGTCCTGACTTTC. Translation: CSVVGQNSGANVLTF.

This clone was recorded only once. The chain has TRBV11-2 and TRBJ2-6; 9 nucleotides agree with TRBD2. The germline gives CDR1 SGHAT, CDR2 FQNNGV. Trimming cost V 4 bases and J 0 bases; bases outside gene matches: 10. The CDR3 extends over 19 amino acids. CDR3 protein: CASSSVVRGGLSGANVLTF. In DNA, the CDR3 is TGTGCCAGCAGCTCGGTAGTGCGGGGGGGCCTCTCTGGGGCCAACGTCCTGACTTTC.

In the case of this clone: One end of the junction is discordant with germline, which a read error may explain. The gene calls are TRBV6-6 and TRBJ2-3, with D maybe TRBD2 (6 bases). From germline, CDR1 is MNHNY and CDR2 SVGAGI (reference sequence). The CDR3 loop spans 14 amino acids. CDR3 DNA: TGTGCCAGCAGATACTCTAGCGGCACAGATACGCAGTATTTT. The encoded protein is CASRYSSGTDTQYF.

The chain combines TRBV12-3 or TRBV12-4 with TRBJ2-1; TRBD1 aligns across 10 bases. This CDR3 has 13 amino acids. Losses at the gene ends were 7 bases for V and 13 bases for J; bases not matched to a gene: 10. The CDR3 nucleotides are TGTGCCAGCAAACAGACAGGGGGCTATGGACAGTTCTTC. Residues: CASKQTGGYGQFF.